This T cell receptor beta chain was identified in a study of T cell clusters in autoimmune cytopenias. Study outcomes and limitations: A dominant lymphoma-associated repertoire apparently masked the cluster-lack signature in secondary cytopenia versus chronic lymphocytic leukemia.

Multiplex touch-down PCR amplified TRB using TRB-A and TRB-B pools in one tube. TCRdb reprocessed the multiplex PCR reads; each CDR3 protein has one entry and no DNA is given. This listing includes thousands of distinct CDR3 sequences. Of note for this clonotype: Its antigen is unknown.

TRB amplification used approximately 250 ng of peripheral blood genomic DNA. Germline V gives CDR1 DFQATT, CDR2 SNEGSKA (reference sequence). The CDR3 is 11 residues long. This sample also belongs to another study, concerning T cell repertoires in aging, cancer and after chemotherapy. That source notes: Loss of evenness, beyond lost richness, contributed to age-related TCR diversity decline in cancer patients.

The sequenced sample was peripheral blood. The sequence was collected from a human donor in good health. The rearrangement joins TRBV20-1 to TRBJ1-4. The CDR3 loop is CSVKKGEKLFF.